This T cell receptor beta chain was identified in a study of blood T cell repertoires in COVID-19. The V end was cut by 7 bases, the J end by 0 bases, with 7 bases between. CDR3 size: 13 residues. Germline V gives CDR1 MNHEY, CDR2 SVGAGI. The protocol was immunoSEQ multiplex PCR, while the TCRdb copy is restricted to in-frame clones and leaves out a portion. This table holds 150,000 to 180,000 clones, about 89% found once. Material for sequencing was peripheral blood. The rearrangement uses TRBV6-5 and TRBJ1-5; D gene ambiguous. This receptor was taken from a man aged 45-60 years with acute or convalescent COVID-19. The CDR3 here is CASTLLSNQPQHF. The CDR3 DNA follows: TGTGCCAGCACCCTACTTAGCAATCAGCCCCAGCATTTT.